A single sample is the source of the 25 T cell receptor beta chains below, sequenced in a study of T-cell reconstitution after alpha-beta-depleted transplantation in children. TCRbeta library preparation incorporated unique molecular identifiers. TCRdb ran MiXCR on the PCR reads and lists one entry per CDR3 protein. The repertoire has approximately 290,000 distinct CDR3 sequences, around 10% of them found once; the top ten carry about 20%. The sample in question was peripheral blood, obtained 180 days after TCRalphabeta/CD19-depleted stem cell transplant. The receptors were gathered from a male patient aged 2-9 years who had a stem cell transplant for chronic granulomatous disease, so the T cells may come from the graft donor.

This clonotype occurred many times. The rearrangement links TRBV28 to TRBJ2-1, with 9 bases lining up with TRBD1. CDR1 is MDHEN and CDR2 is SYDVKM in the germline V gene. The CDR3 is made up of 17 amino acids. Germline trimming cut 2 bases from V and 2 bases from J; bases unmatched to any gene: 7. DNA for the CDR3: TGTGCCAGCAGTTTAGGTATTGGACAGGGGACCTACAATGAGCAGTTCTTC. It encodes CASSLGIGQGTYNEQFF.

This clonotype was seen ten or more times. This rearrangement joins TRBV7-9 to TRBJ2-5; no definite D call. The germline V gene has CDR1 SEHNR and CDR2 FQNEAQ (reference sequence). CDR3 length equals 12 residues. Trimming took off 2 bases at V and 1 base at J, with 2 bases between the two ends. The CDR3 sequence is CASSLFQETQYF. Here the CDR3 DNA reads TGTGCCAGCAGCTTATTCCAAGAGACCCAGTACTTC.

This clonotype was picked up many times. The CDR3 here is CASRTPGGGLAGLYEQYF. As DNA, the CDR3 is TGCGCCAGCAGGACCCCCGGGGGGGGACTAGCGGGGCTCTACGAGCAGTACTTC. The rearrangement uses TRBV10-2 and TRBJ2-7, with TRBD2 matching over 13 bases. V dropped 6 bases and J dropped 3; count of bases not matched to a gene: 14. The germline V gene has CDR1 WSHSY and CDR2 SAAADI. CDR3 size: 18 residues.

This clonotype was seen many times. The chain has TRBV11-2 and TRBJ1-1, with 12 positions matching TRBD1. The germline V gene has CDR1 SGHAT and CDR2 FQNNGV. J lost 0 bases, V lost 2 bases, and 13 bases had no gene match. This CDR3 spans 20 amino acids. DNA for the CDR3: TGTGCCAGCAGCTTACTCGGGACAGGGGGCGCGGGGTATATGAACACTGAAGCTTTCTTT. Translated, it gives CASSLLGTGGAGYMNTEAFF.

This clonotype was seen a handful of times. The J gene is TRBJ2-2, the V gene TRBV12-5; 9 bases line up with TRBD2. The J segment lost 6 bases and the V segment lost 2 bases, leaving 13 bases of the junction unmatched. The V gene's germline CDR1 is LGHNT and CDR2 FRNRAP. This CDR3 contains 18 residues. CDR3 loop: CASGLRVAGDRGSGELFF. The CDR3 DNA sequence: TGTGCTAGTGGTTTGAGGGTAGCGGGAGATAGGGGGTCCGGGGAGCTGTTTTTT.

In this sample, this clonotype turned up many times. The gene calls are TRBV7-9 and TRBJ2-3; D is ambiguous. CDR3 size: 12 residues. The ends were cut back, 2 bases at V and 6 bases at J, with 6 bases in the middle. Looked up from germline, CDR1 is SEHNR and CDR2 is FQNEAQ (reference sequence). The DNA for the CDR3 is TGTGCCAGCAGCTTACTATTTGATACGCAGTATTTT. Encoded protein: CASSLLFDTQYF. The whole variable domain, remainder taken from reference TRBV7-9 and TRBJ2-3, is DTGVSQNPRHKITKRGQNVTFRCDPISEHNRLYWYRQTLGQGPEFLTYFQNEAQLEKSRLLSDRFSAERPKGSFSTLEIQRTEQGDSAMYLCASSLLFDTQYFGPGTRLTVL.

This clonotype has at least ten counts. The chain combines TRBV6-1 with TRBJ1-2, with D perhaps TRBD1 (5 bases). This CDR3 is built from 13 residues. V was clipped by 6 bases and J by 2 bases, with 10 bases between them. In germline, CDR1 is MNHNS, CDR2 SASEGT. The CDR3 nucleotides are TGTGCCAGCAGCCGACAGAGAAACTATGGCTACACCTTC. Amino acids: CASSRQRNYGYTF.

This clonotype appeared many times. The genes are TRBV7-2 and TRBJ2-7; perhaps TRBD1 as D (6 bases). The germline V gene has CDR1 SGHTA and CDR2 FQGNSA. V lost 3 bases to trimming and J lost 7 bases, with 22 bases between them. This CDR3 is built from 16 residues. CDR3 residues: CASSLQSQGAPMEQYF. The CDR3, as DNA: TGTGCCAGCAGCTTGCAATCACAGGGCGCCCCGATGGAGCAGTACTTC.

A few counts support this clonotype. This chain joins TRBV14 and TRBJ2-7, with 8 nucleotides matching TRBD1. CDR1 is SGHDN and CDR2 is FVKESK in the germline V gene. J gave up 2 bases and V 4 bases, and 7 bases lay outside the gene matches. The CDR3 is made up of 15 amino acids. CDR3 sequence: CASSPGQGGAYEQYF. As DNA, the CDR3 is TGTGCCAGCAGCCCCGGACAGGGTGGGGCCTACGAGCAGTACTTC.

This clonotype has at least ten counts. The rearrangement uses TRBV4-2 and TRBJ2-2, with 8 nucleotides matching TRBD1. The V gene's germline CDR1 is LGHNA and CDR2 YNFKEQ. The V and J ends lost 5 bases and 6 bases, in that order; junction bases with no gene match: 5. There are 14 residues in the CDR3. CDR3 nucleotide sequence: TGTGCCAGCAGCTCGGGACAGGATGCCGGGGAGCTGTTTTTT. The encoded protein is CASSSGQDAGELFF.

This clonotype was observed many times. The chain couples TRBV7-2 to TRBJ2-1; D is possibly TRBD1 or TRBD2 (6 bases each). CDR3 length equals 14 residues. Trimming pared 5 bases from V and 6 bases from J, leaving 14 bases between. Germline CDR1 is SGHTA and CDR2 is FQGNSA. The CDR3 here is CASSPEEGGNEQFF. CDR3 bases: TGTGCCAGCAGCCCAGAGGAGGGGGGCAATGAGCAGTTCTTC.

In this sample, this clonotype turned up many times. The chain has TRBV5-1 and TRBJ2-7; D gene unclear. Between the trimmed V and J ends, which lost 1 base and 2 bases, there was a span of 10 bases. Germline values: CDR1 SGHRS, CDR2 YFSETQ. CDR3 length: 14 amino acids. The CDR3 spells CASSLTAPPYEQYF. CDR3 coding DNA: TGCGCCAGCAGCTTGACAGCACCTCCCTACGAGCAGTACTTC.

This clonotype was detected many times. The V gene is TRBV6-2 or TRBV6-3, the J gene TRBJ1-2; D gene unclear. V gave up 7 bases and J gave up 5 bases, with 11 bases separating them. The CDR3 loop spans 12 amino acids. Looked up from germline, CDR1 is MNHEY and CDR2 is SVGEGT. The DNA for the CDR3 is TGTGCCAGCACGGCAGGAATTTATGGCTACACCTTC. Its translation is CASTAGIYGYTF.

Many counts were recorded for this clonotype. V usage is TRBV20-1 and J usage is TRBJ2-1, with 8 bases identical to TRBD2. Trimming removed 3 bases from V and 8 bases from J; junction bases left unmatched: 15. The CDR3 is 16 residues long. Germline V gene data show CDR1 as DFQATT and CDR2 as SNEGSKA (reference sequence). CDR3 sequence: CSARGNIAGTGHEQFF. CDR3 sequence (DNA): TGCAGTGCTAGGGGGAATATAGCGGGAACGGGACATGAGCAGTTCTTC.

This clonotype appeared many times. The chain links TRBV20-1 to TRBJ1-2; TRBD1 matches at 9 bases. Germline CDR1 reads DFQATT; CDR2 reads SNEGSKA (reference sequence). CDR3 length: 17 residues. V dropped 3 bases and J dropped 8; count of bases not matched to a gene: 19. Here the CDR3 DNA reads TGCAGTGCTAGCGGCGCCACAGGGGGCCGATCTGATGGAGGCTACACCTTC. It is translated as CSASGATGGRSDGGYTF.

The J gene is TRBJ1-1, the V gene TRBV2; D gene unclear. Per the germline V gene, CDR1 is SNHLY and CDR2 is FYNNEI. The V end was cut by 2 bases, the J end by 4 bases, with 11 bases between. The CDR3 loop spans 14 amino acids. The CDR3 coding sequence is TGTGCCAGCAGTGAATGGGAGAGGAGCACTGAAGCTTTCTTT. Its protein product is CASSEWERSTEAFF.

Regarding this clonotype: Given a much more abundant clone one base away, this may be a read error. This chain uses TRBV12-3 or TRBV12-4 with TRBJ1-4; perhaps TRBD1 as D (6 bases). This CDR3 is 16 amino acids long. Trimming cost V 7 bases and J 2 bases, with 17 bases left between them. CDR3 in DNA: TGTGCCAGCATCACGGACAGAGGATGGACTAATGAAAAACTGTTTTTT. Translation gives CASITDRGWTNEKLFF.

At least ten counts were recorded for this clonotype. The gene calls are TRBV6-2 or TRBV6-3 and TRBJ2-1, with D perhaps matching TRBD1 (6 bases). The CDR3 is made up of 16 amino acids. The V gene's germline CDR1 is MNHEY and CDR2 SVGEGT. The V end was cut by 2 bases, the J end by 7 bases, with 18 bases between. CDR3 protein: CASSYTRRTGKNEQFF. CDR3 in DNA: TGTGCCAGCAGTTACACCCGTCGCACAGGGAAGAATGAGCAGTTCTTC.

A word on this clonotype: A much larger clone sits a single nucleotide away, making a read error possible. The CDR3 loop is CASWQVAYEQHF. The CDR3 bases are TGTGCCTCCTGGCAGGTTGCCTACGAGCAGCACTTC. The rearrangement links TRBV28 to TRBJ2-7, with D unresolved. The germline CDR1 and CDR2 sequences are MDHEN and SYDVKM. The CDR3 extends over 12 amino acids.

This clonotype was counted ten times or more. This chain joins TRBV27 and TRBJ2-1; maybe TRBD2 (6 bases). Germline V gene sequence: CDR1 MNHEY, CDR2 SMNVEV (reference sequence). This CDR3 region has 15 residues. Trimming shortened V by 5 bases and J by 1 base, and 12 bases separated the two germline ends. The CDR3 nucleotides are TGTGCCAGCAGTCTGAGCGGGCTATCCTACAATGAGCAGTTCTTC. Protein product: CASSLSGLSYNEQFF.

This clonotype was counted ten times or more. This sequence joins TRBV11-1 and TRBJ2-7; 7 bases are a match to TRBD2. In germline, CDR1 is SGHAT, CDR2 FQDESV (reference sequence). V shed 5 bases, J shed 3 bases, and the junction held 13 bases outside the gene matches. The CDR3 sequence is 16 residues long. The CDR3 nucleotides read TGTGCCAGCAGCCCCTCCAGGGCGGGGGACTTCTACGAGCAGTACTTC. It encodes CASSPSRAGDFYEQYF.

In its sample, this clonotype was seen many times. CDR3 amino acids: CSARLRGVNTEAFF. The DNA for the CDR3 is TGCAGTGCTAGACTCCGTGGGGTTAACACTGAAGCTTTCTTT. J is TRBJ1-1 and V is TRBV20-1; D call uncertain. The CDR3 has 14 residues. Germline V gene lookup returns CDR1 DFQATT and CDR2 SNEGSKA (reference sequence). V was trimmed by 2 bases and J by 2 bases, leaving 12 bases between them.

In this sample, this clonotype turned up many times. The chain recombines TRBV4-3 with TRBJ2-1; D not resolved. Germline V gene lookup returns CDR1 LGHNA and CDR2 YSLEER. This CDR3 contains 14 residues. V was pared by 1 base and J by 5 bases, with 9 bases between. The CDR3 DNA is TGCGCCAGCAGCCAAGTAGCAGCCAACAATGAGCAGTTCTTC. Protein sequence: CASSQVAANNEQFF.

The chain employs TRBV3-1 and TRBJ2-3; 8 nucleotides align to TRBD2. Germline V lookup: CDR1 LGHDT, CDR2 YNNKEL (reference sequence). V shed 1 base, J shed 1 base, and the junction held 19 bases outside the gene matches. This CDR3 comprises 21 residues. CDR3 in amino acids: CASSQGLGAGGFLGRTDTQYF. CDR3 coding DNA: TGTGCCAGCAGCCAAGGTCTGGGGGCGGGAGGCTTTCTAGGTCGCACAGATACGCAGTATTTT.

This clonotype has at least ten counts. CDR3 residues: CASSSRGPGETQYF. The CDR3, as DNA: TGTGCCAGCAGCTCCCGAGGGCCGGGAGAGACCCAGTACTTC. The chain links TRBV7-2 to TRBJ2-5, with D possibly matching TRBD2 (5 bases). The CDR3 consists of 14 residues. Trimming pared 4 bases from V and 4 bases from J, leaving 13 bases between. Germline loops: CDR1 SGHTA, CDR2 FQGNSA.